This is a list of T cell receptor beta chains from one sample in a study of blood T cell repertoires in COVID-19. The protocol was immunoSEQ multiplex PCR, while the TCRdb copy is restricted to in-frame clones and leaves out a portion. The profile shows hundreds of thousands of clones, roughly 85% of them singletons. Specimen: peripheral blood. These TCRs come from a woman aged 18 to 35 with acute or convalescent COVID-19. Each CDR3 is given with its conserved first and last residue. The order of the fields is D gene, V gene, J gene, clone size, CDR3 protein, CDR3 DNA. A D gene is named only where the DNA matches it firmly. Clone size is stated in some rows and not others, as once, few, many or a class when expanded.

TRBD2,TRBV9,TRBJ2-5,NA,CASSGLAGGQETQYF,TGTGCCAGCAGCGGACTAGCGGGGGGTCAAGAGACCCAGTACTTC
TRBD1,TRBV7-8,TRBJ1-1,NA,CASSLGVGGADTEAFF,TGTGCCAGCAGCTTAGGGGTAGGGGGCGCGGACACTGAAGCTTTCTTT
NA,TRBV5-4,TRBJ1-1,NA,CASSLGQRNTEAFF,TGTGCCAGCAGCCTCGGACAAAGGAACACTGAAGCTTTCTTT
TRBD1,TRBV10-3,TRBJ1-6,NA,CALRQGQNSPLHF,TGTGCCCTCAGACAGGGCCAAAATTCACCCCTCCACTTT
TRBD2,TRBV7-6,TRBJ2-3,NA,CASSFMRERPDTQYF,TGTGCCAGCAGCTTTATGCGGGAGAGGCCAGATACGCAGTATTTT
NA,TRBV2,TRBJ1-4,NA,CASNLEQGNEKLFF,TGTGCCAGCAACCTAGAGCAGGGGAACGAAAAACTGTTTTTT
TRBD1,TRBV6-6,TRBJ1-6,NA,CASSHGQGSNSPLHF,TGTGCCAGCAGCCACGGACAGGGGTCTAATTCACCCCTCCACTTT
TRBD2,TRBV11-2,TRBJ2-5,NA,CASSFGLAGFVTQYF,TGTGCCAGCAGCTTCGGGCTAGCGGGATTCGTGACCCAGTACTTC
NA,TRBV19,TRBJ2-3,NA,CASTSASQRWTDTQYF,TGTGCCAGTACCTCCGCCTCCCAGCGGTGGACAGATACGCAGTATTTT
NA,TRBV5-1,TRBJ2-4,NA,CASSWDNPSKNIQYF,TGCGCCAGCAGCTGGGACAACCCGTCCAAAAACATTCAGTACTTC
NA,TRBV2,TRBJ1-1,NA,CASRAGWTEAFF,TGTGCCAGCAGGGCAGGGTGGACTGAAGCTTTCTTT
TRBD2,TRBV6-6,TRBJ2-2,NA,CASSTIAGEGTGELFF,TGTGCCAGCAGTACGATAGCGGGAGAAGGTACCGGGGAGCTGTTTTTT
TRBD2,TRBV19,TRBJ2-1,NA,CASTVLAGAPNEQFF,TGTGCCAGTACTGTTTTAGCGGGGGCCCCCAATGAGCAGTTCTTC
NA,TRBV21-1,TRBJ2-2,few,CASSAQGEAGGSTGELFF,TGTGCCAGCAGCGCCCAAGGGGAAGCCGGGGGTAGCACCGGGGAGCTGTTTTTT
NA,TRBV7-2,TRBJ1-2,NA,CASRPFLGGGDYGYTF,TGTGCCAGCCGACCTTTTTTGGGGGGTGGGGACTATGGCTACACCTTC
NA,TRBV15,TRBJ1-3,once,CATSPRQAVISGNTIYF,TGTGCCACCAGCCCCCGACAGGCGGTAATCTCTGGAAACACCATATATTTT
NA,TRBV5-4,TRBJ1-1,NA,CASSLISENTEAFF,TGTGCCAGCAGCTTAATCAGTGAGAACACTGAAGCTTTCTTT
NA,TRBV14,TRBJ1-1,NA,CASSPVGAVNTEAFF,TGTGCCAGCAGCCCTGTTGGGGCAGTGAACACTGAAGCTTTCTTT
TRBD1,TRBV4-1,TRBJ1-5,NA,CASSQVWPGGARYQPQHF,TGCGCCAGCAGCCAAGTGTGGCCAGGGGGCGCGAGGTATCAGCCCCAGCATTTT